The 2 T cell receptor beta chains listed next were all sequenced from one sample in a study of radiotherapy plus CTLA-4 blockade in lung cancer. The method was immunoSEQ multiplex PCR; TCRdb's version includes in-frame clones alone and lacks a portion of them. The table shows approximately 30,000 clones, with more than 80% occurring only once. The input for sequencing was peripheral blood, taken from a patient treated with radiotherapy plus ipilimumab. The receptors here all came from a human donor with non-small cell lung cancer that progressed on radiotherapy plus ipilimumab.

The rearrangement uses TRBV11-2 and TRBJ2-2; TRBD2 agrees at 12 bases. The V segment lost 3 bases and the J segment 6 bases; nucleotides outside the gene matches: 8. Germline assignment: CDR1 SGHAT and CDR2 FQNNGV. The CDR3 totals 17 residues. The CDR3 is CASSFATSGGIAGELFF. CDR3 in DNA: TGTGCCAGCAGCTTCGCTACTAGCGGGGGGATCGCCGGGGAGCTGTTTTTT. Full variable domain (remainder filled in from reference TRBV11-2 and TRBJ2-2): EAGVAQSPRYKIIEKRQSVAFWCNPISGHATLYWYQQILGQGPKLLIQFQNNGVVDDSQLPKDRFSAERLKGVDSTLKIQPAKLEDSAVYLCASSFATSGGIAGELFFGEGSRLTVL.

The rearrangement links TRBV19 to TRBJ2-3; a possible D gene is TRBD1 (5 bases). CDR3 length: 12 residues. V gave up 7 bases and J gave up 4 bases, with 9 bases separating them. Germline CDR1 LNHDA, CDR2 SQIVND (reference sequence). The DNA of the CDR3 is TGTGCCAGTAAAGGGGCAGCAGATACGCAGTATTTT. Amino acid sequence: CASKGAADTQYF.